This TCR beta chain was sequenced for a study of blood T cell repertoires in COVID-19. Turning to the study itself: Acute-phase and convalescent COVID-19 samples originated in the United States, Italy and Spain.

Germline CDR1 is SNHLY and CDR2 is FYNNEI. The CDR3 contains 12 residues. Trimming pared 6 bases from V and 0 bases from J, leaving 4 bases between. Study processing details: Amplification of reference gene primers was used by the study to estimate nucleated cell counts. Profiling relied on immunoSEQ multiplex PCR, and the TCRdb table lists in-frame clones only, not all of them. V and J calls and clone size are as listed in that table; D and trimming were resolved from the DNA. The sample includes some 120,000 clones, around four fifths of them seen just once. The clonotype originates from a man older than 75 with COVID-19, enrolled during active disease. The J gene is TRBJ2-3, the V gene TRBV2; D uncertain. What was sequenced was peripheral blood. CDR3 sequence reads: CASSKSTDTQYF. DNA for the CDR3: TGTGCCAGCAGCAAAAGCACAGATACGCAGTATTTT. The whole variable domain, remainder taken from reference TRBV2 and TRBJ2-3, is EPEVTQTPSHQVTQMGQEVILRCVPISNHLYFYWYRQILGQKVEFLVSFYNNEISEKSEIFDDQFSVERPDGSNFTLKIRSTKLEDSAMYFCASSKSTDTQYFGPGTRLTVL.